A single sample is the source of the 31 T cell receptor beta chains below, sequenced in a study of T cells in Graves' hyperthyroidism and ophthalmopathy. It was RNA transcripts that yielded the amplified TCR beta CDR3 regions. First-round RT-PCR targeting the TCR CDR3 was performed with the HTBI primer set. One entry per CDR3 protein, called by TCRdb with MiXCR from the multiplex PCR reads. The data show under 250,000 distinct CDR3 sequences, approximately 23% seen once. The source material was blood. Receptor source: a woman between 40 and 50 years old with Graves' ophthalmopathy.

J is TRBJ2-7 and V is TRBV4-1; a weak D match, TRBD2 (7 bases). Trimming removed 3 bases from V and 2 bases from J, with 17 bases in between. CDR3 length: 16 residues. CDR1 is MGHRA, CDR2 YSYEKL, per germline. The CDR3 DNA is TGCGCCAGCAGCCATGGTAGGGGGAGGGGAGCCTACGAGCAGTACTTC. Protein: CASSHGRGRGAYEQYF.

The chain uses TRBV12-3 or TRBV12-4 and TRBJ2-7; no clear D gene. V gave up 5 bases and J gave up 4 bases, with 15 bases separating them. There are 14 residues in the CDR3. The CDR3 DNA sequence: TGTGCCAGCAGTAATTCCGGAATTGTTTACGAGCAGTACTTC. It is translated as CASSNSGIVYEQYF.

This clonotype was counted a few times. J is TRBJ1-2 and V is TRBV11-2; D is perhaps TRBD1 (5 bases). V shed 0 bases and J shed 6 bases, with 11 bases lying between them. Germline CDR1 is SGHAT and CDR2 is FQNNGV. The CDR3 is 14 residues long. In DNA, the CDR3 is TGTGCCAGCAGCTTAGATTGGGGGACTCATGGCTACACCTTC. It is translated as CASSLDWGTHGYTF.

Only a few counts were recorded for this clonotype. The chain recombines TRBV28 with TRBJ1-2, with unresolved D. Germline V gives CDR1 MDHEN, CDR2 SYDVKM. The germline V and J ends were trimmed by 3 bases and 5 bases, with 4 bases remaining between them. The CDR3 length is 11 residues. CDR3 loop: CASSFEYGYTF. For the CDR3, the DNA is TGTGCCAGCAGTTTTGAGTATGGCTACACCTTC.

This clonotype was counted only a few times. Likely a read error: the CDR3 ends without its conserved phenylalanine or tryptophan. V and J are TRBV6-1 and TRBJ2-7, with 10 bases lining up with TRBD2. The CDR3 extends over 15 amino acids. Germline V gives CDR1 MNHNS, CDR2 SASEGT. With V trimmed by 6 bases and J by 1 base, 6 bases remained unmatched. Here the CDR3 DNA reads TGTGCCAGCAGGGTTGAGACTAGCGGGTCCTACGAGCAGTACCTC. Its translation: CASRVETSGSYEQYL.

CDR3 DNA sequence: TGTGCCAGCAAAATAGCGGGTCAGGACAGTCCCTATGGCTACACCTTC. Its protein product is CASKIAGQDSPYGYTF. V usage is TRBV6-1 and J usage is TRBJ1-2; tentative D call: TRBD1 (6 bases). CDR1 is MNHNS and CDR2 is SASEGT in the germline V gene. The ends were cut back, 7 bases at V and 4 bases at J, with 22 bases in the middle. CDR3 size: 16 residues.

This clonotype was seen ten or more times. In nucleotides, the CDR3 is TGTGCCAGCACCACGATCCCTCAGCCCCAGCATTTT. It yields the protein CASTTIPQPQHF. The V and J genes are TRBV28 and TRBJ1-5; D remains unclear. In germline, CDR1 is MDHEN, CDR2 SYDVKM. This CDR3 is 12 amino acids long. Deletions cut 7 bases from V and 6 bases from J, with 10 bases between.

This clonotype was picked up many times. The chain uses TRBV7-2 and TRBJ2-7; unclear D gene. V lost 5 bases and J lost 6, with 14 bases in between. The CDR3 contains 13 residues. Looked up from germline, CDR1 is SGHTA and CDR2 is FQGNSA. CDR3 residues: CASSIDQTPEQYF. The CDR3 DNA is TGTGCCAGCAGCATAGACCAGACCCCCGAGCAGTACTTC.

The V call is TRBV28, the J call TRBJ2-7, with a weak D call TRBD1 (5 bases). The CDR3 has 12 amino acids. Germline V gene sequence: CDR1 MDHEN, CDR2 SYDVKM. V was pared by 6 bases and J by 4 bases, with 10 bases between. CDR3 protein: CASRASGYEQYF. For the CDR3, the DNA is TGTGCCAGCAGGGCCTCAGGGTACGAGCAGTACTTC.

The V call is TRBV28, the J call TRBJ2-7; a weak D match, TRBD2 (5 bases). The CDR3 consists of 11 residues. Per germline, CDR1 MDHEN and CDR2 SYDVKM. The V end was cut by 6 bases, the J end by 6 bases, with 9 bases between. CDR3 nucleotide sequence: TGTGCCAGCAGGTCCCGGGGCGAGCAGTACTTC. Translation gives CASRSRGEQYF. Drawing the rest from reference TRBV28 and TRBJ2-7, the complete variable domain is DVKVTQSSRYLVKRTGEKVFLECVQDMDHENMFWYRQDPGLGLRLIYFSYDVKMKEKGDIPEGYSVSREKKERFSLILESASTNQTSMYLCASRSRGEQYFGPGTRLTVT.

This clonotype was seen repeatedly, ten times or more. This chain joins TRBV11-2 and TRBJ2-2; 10 positions match TRBD2. V shed 1 base, J shed 4 bases, and the junction held 6 bases outside the gene matches. The germline CDR1 and CDR2 sequences are SGHAT and FQNNGV. There are 17 residues in the CDR3. The chain's CDR3 is CASSLGPSGSSTGELFF. The CDR3 DNA reads as TGTGCCAGCAGCTTAGGACCTAGCGGGAGTTCCACCGGGGAGCTGTTTTTT.

The chain carries TRBV6-2 or TRBV6-3 and TRBJ2-7; possible D gene TRBD2, 6 bases. V shed 10 bases and J shed 2 bases, with 12 bases lying between them. This CDR3 comprises 12 residues. Germline lookup yields CDR1 MNHEY and CDR2 SVGEGT. The CDR3 region has the DNA TGTGCCACCGGCCGCGGGACCTACGAGCAGTACTTC. It yields the protein CATGRGTYEQYF.

This clonotype was seen many times. J is TRBJ2-7 and V is TRBV4-1, with a tentative D call TRBD1 (6 bases). This CDR3 spans 13 amino acids. CDR1 is MGHRA and CDR2 is YSYEKL in the germline V gene. V was pared by 6 bases and J by 0 bases, with 9 bases between. The CDR3 sequence is CASSYRVSYEQYF. In nucleotides, the CDR3 is TGCGCCAGCAGTTACAGGGTCTCCTACGAGCAGTACTTC.

This clonotype was seen repeatedly, ten times or more. V and J are TRBV7-2 and TRBJ2-5; 8 bases line up with TRBD2. The trim removed 4 bases at V and 2 bases at J, leaving 3 bases unmatched. Germline V CDR1 and CDR2: SGHTA, FQGNSA. The CDR3 sequence is 14 residues long. The CDR3: CASSSPSGQETQYF. In nucleotides, the CDR3 is TGTGCCAGCAGCTCTCCTAGCGGGCAAGAGACCCAGTACTTC.

This clonotype was counted only a few times. The rearrangement uses TRBV12-3 or TRBV12-4 and TRBJ2-7, with 7 positions matching TRBD1. V was pared by 6 bases and J by 3 bases, with 8 bases of the junction left unmatched. The CDR3 loop spans 14 amino acids. The DNA of the CDR3 is TGTGCCAGCAGCCACCGGGACAGCTACTACGAGCAGTACTTC. Its protein product is CASSHRDSYYEQYF.

The chain has TRBV28 and TRBJ1-5; D is unclear. V dropped 6 bases and J dropped 8 bases, with 11 bases sitting between them. CDR3 length equals 12 residues. Germline V gives CDR1 MDHEN, CDR2 SYDVKM. This CDR3 reads CASRRSWEPQHF. CDR3 coding DNA: TGTGCCAGCAGGAGATCTTGGGAGCCCCAGCATTTT.

This clonotype appeared many times. The rearrangement links TRBV20-1 to TRBJ2-7, with 8 bases matching TRBD1. J was trimmed by 6 bases and V by 5 bases; bases with no gene match: 6. The CDR3 runs to 12 residues. The germline gives CDR1 DFQATT, CDR2 SNEGSKA (reference sequence). The CDR3 spells CSARLQGGEQYF. CDR3 in DNA: TGCAGTGCTCGATTACAGGGGGGCGAGCAGTACTTC.

V usage is TRBV28 and J usage is TRBJ1-5; D unresolved. V was trimmed by 1 base and J by 9 bases, leaving 19 bases between them. CDR3 length: 16 residues. The germline V gene encodes CDR1 MDHEN and CDR2 SYDVKM. CDR3 in amino acids: CASSLSGSPTMSPQHF. CDR3 in DNA: TGTGCCAGCAGTTTATCGGGGAGTCCCACCATGTCGCCCCAGCATTTT.

This clonotype was picked up many times. The chain joins TRBV19 to TRBJ2-7; D unresolved. Trimming stripped 5 bases from V and 0 bases from J, with 14 bases between. CDR1 LNHDA and CDR2 SQIVND come from the germline V gene (reference sequence). The CDR3 runs 15 residues. CDR3 sequence reads: CASSPPGPSSYEQYF. CDR3 DNA sequence: TGTGCCAGTAGTCCTCCAGGACCGAGCTCCTACGAGCAGTACTTC.

This clonotype was counted between two and nine times. The chain employs TRBV5-1 and TRBJ2-5; maybe TRBD1 (7 bases). The germline CDR1 and CDR2 sequences are SGHRS and YFSETQ. V dropped 7 bases and J dropped 7 bases, with 38 bases sitting between them. This CDR3 comprises 20 residues. The CDR3 reads CASGRFLGLDSGGKLTTQYF. CDR3 in DNA: TGCGCCAGCGGGCGGTTCCTGGGACTCGACTCAGGGGGAAAATTGACGACCCAGTACTTC.

This clonotype was picked up many times. The V and J genes are TRBV19 and TRBJ1-5; D ambiguous. Germline V gene data show CDR1 as LNHDA and CDR2 as SQIVND (reference sequence). The CDR3 is 13 amino acids. Trimming removed 5 bases at V and 3 bases at J, with 8 bases between. CDR3 sequence (DNA): TGTGCCAGTAGTTCAGGATTCAATCAGCCCCAGCATTTT. Protein: CASSSGFNQPQHF.

The V and J genes are TRBV11-2 and TRBJ1-1, with D perhaps TRBD1 (5 bases). The germline V gene has CDR1 SGHAT and CDR2 FQNNGV. V was pared by 5 bases and J by 8 bases, with 18 bases between. This CDR3 is 14 amino acids long. The CDR3 reads CASSPPGLQGEAFF. The CDR3 DNA reads as TGTGCCAGCAGCCCCCCAGGGTTGCAGGGAGAAGCTTTCTTT.

This clonotype is a singleton in its sample. The chain is built from TRBV6-5 and TRBJ2-7; TRBD1 matches at 9 bases. The CDR3 covers 14 residues. The J segment lost 2 bases and the V segment lost 7 bases, leaving 6 bases of the junction unmatched. The germline V gene encodes CDR1 MNHEY and CDR2 SVGAGI. The CDR3 DNA is TGTGCCAGCATTTCCCGGGACAGGGCCTACGAGCAGTACTTC. It is translated as CASISRDRAYEQYF.

This rearrangement joins TRBV6-2 or TRBV6-3 to TRBJ1-5; 8 bases are a match to TRBD1. Germline V CDR1 and CDR2: MNHEY, SVGEGT. V was pared by 8 bases and J by 10 bases, with 10 bases of the junction left unmatched. The CDR3 is 13 amino acids. This chain's CDR3 is CASDRTGLGPQHF. The CDR3 DNA sequence: TGTGCCAGCGACCGGACAGGGTTGGGACCCCAGCATTTT.

This clonotype has at least ten counts. The gene calls are TRBV29-1 and TRBJ1-2; a possible D gene is TRBD1 (6 bases). Germline loops: CDR1 SQVTM, CDR2 ANQGSEA. Trimming shortened V by 2 bases and J by 8 bases, and 9 bases separated the two germline ends. The CDR3 consists of 11 residues. CDR3 DNA: TGCAGCGTTGAACCAGGGGACGGCTACACCTTC. Translation: CSVEPGDGYTF. The variable domain in full, completed from reference TRBV29-1 and TRBJ1-2, reads SAVISQKPSRDICQRGTSLTIQCQVDSQVTMMFWYRQQPGQSLTLIATANQGSEATYESGFVIDKFPISRPNLTFSTLTVSNMSPEDSSIYLCSVEPGDGYTFGSGTRLTVV.

As for this clonotype: A much larger clone differs from this one at a single base, so this may be a read error. The chain couples TRBV5-1 to TRBJ1-2; no reliable D call. This CDR3 is built from 14 residues. V was cut by 4 bases and J by 3 bases, with 13 bases left in between. Looked up from germline, CDR1 is SGHRS and CDR2 is YFSETQ. CDR3 in DNA: TGCGCCAGCAGCCCCGGGGTCAGGTACTATGGCTACACCTTC. Translation gives CASSPGVRYYGYTF.

This chain links TRBV27 with TRBJ2-2; D perhaps matches TRBD2 (5 bases). V was trimmed by 3 bases and J by 6 bases, leaving 17 bases between them. The germline CDR1 and CDR2 sequences are MNHEY and SMNVEV (reference sequence). The CDR3 is 16 residues long. The CDR3 region has the DNA TGTGCCAGCAGTTTTTTGTTGTTGGGTAGCGCCGGGGAGCTGTTTTTT. Protein: CASSFLLLGSAGELFF.

This clonotype was recorded a few times. The gene calls are TRBV29-1 and TRBJ1-2, with D uncertain. The CDR3 consists of 11 residues. Germline CDR1 and CDR2: SQVTM and ANQGSEA. The V gene lost 6 bases and the J gene lost 4 bases, with 9 bases spanning the gap. The CDR3 sequence: CSVPAFYGYTF. The CDR3 DNA reads TGCAGCGTCCCGGCCTTCTATGGCTACACCTTC.

This clonotype was detected a few times. The V call is TRBV29-1, the J call TRBJ1-2; 9 bases are a match to TRBD1. Per the germline V gene, CDR1 is SQVTM and CDR2 is ANQGSEA. The CDR3 sequence is 12 residues long. With 4 bases clipped from V and 7 bases from J, the junction kept 4 bases outside the gene matches. The DNA for the CDR3 is TGCAGCGTTGGAGGGACAGGGCCTGGCTACACCTTC. Protein sequence: CSVGGTGPGYTF.

This clonotype was detected many times. The J gene is TRBJ2-5, the V gene TRBV4-1; TRBD1 or TRBD2 may be the D gene (6 bases each). CDR1 is MGHRA and CDR2 is YSYEKL in the germline V gene. The ends were cut back, 0 bases at V and 2 bases at J, with 19 bases in the middle. The CDR3 runs to 18 residues. CDR3 coding DNA: TGCGCCAGCAGCCAAGAAGGGGGGATGGCGTACTCACAAGAGACCCAGTACTTC. This translates into CASSQEGGMAYSQETQYF.

The chain joins TRBV2 to TRBJ2-7, with 9 positions matching TRBD1. Trimming cost V 9 bases and J 7 bases; bases outside gene matches: 10. The V gene's germline CDR1 is SNHLY and CDR2 FYNNEI. CDR3 size: 13 residues. CDR3 amino acids: CARGTGGPREQYF. The CDR3 nucleotides are TGTGCCAGGGGAACAGGGGGCCCAAGGGAGCAGTACTTC.